This T cell receptor beta chain appears in the sequencing data of a study of T cells generated in artificial thymic organoids. General study results and limits: Organoid-derived CD8 single positive T cells showed physiological TCR clonotype diversity.

The CDR3 length is 15 residues. Germline assignment: CDR1 DFQATT and CDR2 SNEGSKA (reference sequence). The ends were cut back, 1 base at V and 6 bases at J, with 15 bases in the middle. Reverse primers in the TRAC or TRBC constant regions drove separate semi-nested PCRs for TCRalpha and TCRbeta. TCRdb re-called the 5' RACE reads with MiXCR, one entry per CDR3 protein. The sample has 7,500 to 9,000 distinct CDR3 sequences; 20% to 30% are singletons. Human HSPCs were combined with MS5 stroma expressing human DLL1. Organoids were seeded with FACS-purified CD34+CD3- stem and progenitor cells depleted of residual T cells. Organoid and thymic CD3+TCRαβ+CD8 single positive cells were FACS sorted. Total RNA came from approximately 40,000 to 200,000 sorted cells. On this clonotype itself: Its antigen remains unknown.

This chain uses TRBV20-1 with TRBJ1-4; D is possibly TRBD1 (5 bases). The sequence was collected from a human donor who gave cord blood stem cells for thymic organoid culture, a cardiac surgery patient who gave postnatal thymus, or a blood donor (not recorded which). The sequenced sample consisted of naive CD8+ T cells grown in artificial thymic organoids from cord blood stem and progenitor cells. Subset: CD3+TCRalphabeta+CD8SP T cells; for blood, CD45RO-CCR7+ naive CD8+ T cells. This CDR3 reads CSARVAGTDDEKLFF. Here the CDR3 DNA reads TGCAGTGCTAGAGTCGCCGGGACCGACGATGAAAAACTGTTTTTT.